A single sample gave rise to the 27 T cell receptor beta chains below, sequenced in a study of T cells after yellow fever vaccination. Each CDR3 protein gets one entry after TCRdb re-called the 5' RACE reads with MiXCR. The profile shows hundreds of thousands of distinct CDR3 sequences, over 4% of them singletons. The material sequenced was PBMCs, taken 5 days after the yellow fever booster vaccination. These receptors were collected from a man aged 18 to 30 who received the YFV17D yellow fever vaccine.

The rearrangement uses TRBV30 and TRBJ2-5, with unresolved D. Germline assignment: CDR1 GTSNPN and CDR2 SVGIG (reference sequence). V lost 4 bases and J 0 bases, leaving 12 bases between the germline ends. The CDR3 totals 14 residues. The chain's CDR3 is CAWMPDSYQETQYF. The CDR3 nucleotides read TGTGCCTGGATGCCCGACTCGTACCAAGAGACCCAGTACTTC. Drawing the rest from reference TRBV30 and TRBJ2-5, the complete variable domain is SQTIHQWPATLVQPVGSPLSLECTVEGTSNPNLYWYRQAAGRGLQLLFYSVGIGQISSEVPQNLSASRPQDRQFILSSKKLLLSDSGFYLCAWMPDSYQETQYFGPGTRLLVL.

The chain joins TRBV7-6 to TRBJ2-2; 11 positions match TRBD2. Unmatched junction bases numbered 10, after V lost 2 bases and J lost 5 bases. The CDR3 is 18 amino acids. Looked up from germline, CDR1 is SGHVS and CDR2 is FNYEAQ. The CDR3 sequence is CASSLRVAGGLWTGELFF. The CDR3 bases are TGTGCCAGCAGCTTACGGGTAGCGGGGGGGCTTTGGACCGGGGAGCTGTTTTTT.

Ten or more counts support this clonotype. The rearrangement links TRBV5-1 to TRBJ1-2; TRBD1 might be the D (6 bases). CDR1 is SGHRS, CDR2 YFSETQ, per germline. The CDR3 consists of 18 residues. V lost 0 bases, J lost 2 bases, and 20 bases lay in between. DNA for the CDR3: TGCGCCAGCAGCTTGGCCACCCCCGCAGGGGCCAAAAACTATGGCTACACCTTC. Translation: CASSLATPAGAKNYGYTF. The whole variable domain, remainder taken from reference TRBV5-1 and TRBJ1-2, is KAGVTQTPRYLIKTRGQQVTLSCSPISGHRSVSWYQQTPGQGLQFLFEYFSETQRNKGNFPGRFSGRQFSNSRSEMNVSTLELGDSALYLCASSLATPAGAKNYGYTFGSGTRLTVV.

In its sample, this clonotype was seen many times. The gene calls are TRBV5-1 and TRBJ1-6; D might be TRBD1 (5 bases). This CDR3 has 16 amino acids. Germline V CDR1 and CDR2: SGHRS, YFSETQ. The V and J ends lost 2 bases and 7 bases respectively, with 16 bases between them. CDR3 residues: CASSFRPDILNSPLHF. The CDR3, as DNA: TGCGCCAGCAGCTTTAGGCCGGACATCCTAAATTCACCCCTCCACTTT.

This clonotype was found many times. The rearrangement joins TRBV5-1 to TRBJ2-5, with D uncertain. V was shortened by 4 bases and J by 4 bases, with 11 bases between the two germline ends. CDR3 size: 13 residues. From germline, CDR1 is SGHRS and CDR2 YFSETQ. In DNA, the CDR3 is TGCGCCAGCAGCCCCCCCTCGGGAGAGACCCAGTACTTC. Its protein product is CASSPPSGETQYF.

This clonotype was observed many times. The chain has TRBV14 and TRBJ2-3; 9 bases agree with TRBD1. CDR1 is SGHDN, CDR2 FVKESK, per germline. The ends lost 5 bases at V and 6 bases at J; junction bases unmatched: 12. The length of the CDR3 is 16 residues. CDR3 sequence (DNA): TGTGCCAGCAGCACCGTCCAGGGACAGGGAGTCGATACGCAGTATTTT. It codes for CASSTVQGQGVDTQYF.

The J gene is TRBJ1-2, the V gene TRBV27; D gene uncertain. Trimming pared 5 bases from V and 0 bases from J, leaving 22 bases between. The germline CDR1 and CDR2 sequences are MNHEY and SMNVEV (reference sequence). This CDR3 has 18 residues. This CDR3 is CASSSKFRSPATNYGYTF. The CDR3 coding sequence is TGTGCCAGCAGTAGTAAATTCCGCTCGCCCGCTACTAACTATGGCTACACCTTC.

V usage is TRBV20-1 and J usage is TRBJ1-1; D remains ambiguous. The CDR3 length is 8 residues. Between the trimmed V and J ends, which lost 5 bases and 8 bases, there was a span of 3 bases. Germline V gene sequence: CDR1 DFQATT, CDR2 SNEGSKA (reference sequence). The CDR3 coding sequence is TGCAGTGCTTCAGAAGCTTTCTTT. Translated: CSASEAFF.

The chain combines TRBV9 with TRBJ1-2; D possibly corresponds to TRBD1 (5 bases). V was pared by 4 bases and J by 6 bases, with 13 bases between. Germline CDR1 and CDR2: SGDLS and YYNGEE. This CDR3 has 13 residues. Here the CDR3 DNA reads TGTGCCAGCAGCACCGGGGGGATCCATGGCTACACCTTC. Its protein is CASSTGGIHGYTF.

This clonotype has more than one count but fewer than ten. The V gene is TRBV5-1, the J gene TRBJ1-1; 8 bases map to TRBD1. Germline-derived CDR1 and CDR2 are SGHRS and YFSETQ. Trimming cost V 0 bases and J 1 base; bases outside gene matches: 11. This CDR3 is built from 18 residues. The CDR3 DNA follows: TGCGCCAGCAGCTTGGAAGCAGGGGGCACACATGAGAACACTGAAGCTTTCTTT. Its translation is CASSLEAGGTHENTEAFF.

This clonotype was counted ten times or more. The chain recombines TRBV5-1 with TRBJ2-1, with 7 positions matching TRBD2. The CDR3 is made up of 15 amino acids. Germline CDR1 and CDR2: SGHRS and YFSETQ. The junction had 5 bases not matched to a gene; V was cut back by 2 bases and J by 3 bases. The CDR3 loop reads CASSFSAGVYNEQFF. CDR3 in DNA: TGCGCCAGCAGCTTTTCGGCGGGGGTCTACAATGAGCAGTTCTTC.

In its sample, this clonotype was seen many times. V gene TRBV5-6 combines with J gene TRBJ2-4, with 7 bases matching TRBD2. J lost 7 bases, V lost 4 bases, and 8 bases had no gene match. The CDR3 runs 14 residues. Germline values: CDR1 SGHDT, CDR2 YYEEEE. Here the CDR3 reads CASSLLGEGNIQYF. The CDR3 nucleotides are TGTGCCAGCAGCCTTCTCGGGGAGGGGAACATTCAGTACTTC.

This chain joins TRBV7-2 and TRBJ1-1, with a possible D match to TRBD1 (5 bases). Germline V gives CDR1 SGHTA, CDR2 FQGNSA. The CDR3 runs to 14 residues. V shed 1 base and J shed 8 bases, with 14 bases lying between them. DNA of the CDR3: TGTGCCAGCAGCTTAGTGGGGCAGGCGGGCGAAGCTTTCTTT. The encoded protein is CASSLVGQAGEAFF.

In this sample, this clonotype turned up many times. The gene calls are TRBV9 and TRBJ2-2; no definite D call. The CDR3 is made up of 16 amino acids. Trimming shortened V by 4 bases and J by 2 bases, and 15 bases separated the two germline ends. Germline values: CDR1 SGDLS, CDR2 YYNGEE. CDR3 residues: CASSPNLVPNTGELFF. CDR3 nucleotide sequence: TGTGCCAGCAGCCCAAACCTGGTACCTAACACCGGGGAGCTGTTTTTT.

Details on this clonotype: An end of the junction differs from the germline gene, which may be a read error. This chain uses TRBV28 with TRBJ2-4, with 10 bases that match TRBD1. The CDR3 runs 14 residues. Germline V gene lookup returns CDR1 MDHEN and CDR2 SYDVKM. Here the CDR3 reads CATDRGPLGNIQHF. CDR3 nucleotides: TGTGCCACTGACAGGGGGCCCCTAGGGAACATTCAGCACTTC.

There are many counts of this clonotype. V gene TRBV5-1 combines with J gene TRBJ2-7, with 7 bases lining up with TRBD1. This CDR3 is 14 amino acids long. Looked up from germline, CDR1 is SGHRS and CDR2 is YFSETQ. V shed 4 bases and J 7 bases; nucleotides not matched to a gene: 11. CDR3 sequence: CASSQGQTTGEQYF. For the CDR3, the DNA is TGCGCCAGCAGCCAGGGACAGACGACGGGAGAGCAGTACTTC.

The V gene is TRBV19, the J gene TRBJ2-7, with a weak D call TRBD1 (5 bases). The V gene lost 3 bases and the J gene lost 3 bases, with 9 bases spanning the gap. The CDR3 loop spans 13 amino acids. Germline loops: CDR1 LNHDA, CDR2 SQIVND (reference sequence). This chain's CDR3 is CASSMRQGYEQYF. CDR3 sequence (DNA): TGTGCCAGTAGTATGCGGCAGGGCTACGAGCAGTACTTC.

Note on this clonotype: A much larger clone differs by one base, so this may be a read error. The rearrangement links TRBV6-2 or TRBV6-3 to TRBJ2-5, with D perhaps TRBD1 (5 bases). Trimming cost V 11 bases and J 10 bases, with 23 bases left between them. This CDR3 has 13 amino acids. CDR1 is MNHEY and CDR2 is SVGEGT in the germline V gene. CDR3 in amino acids: CAGTGPFERFQYF. The CDR3 nucleotides are TGTGCCGGTACAGGCCCCTTCGAGCGATTCCAGTACTTC.

The V and J genes are TRBV20-1 and TRBJ2-3; TRBD1 matches 7 bases. The V and J ends lost 3 bases and 2 bases, in that order; junction bases with no gene match: 5. CDR3 length equals 14 residues. CDR1 DFQATT and CDR2 SNEGSKA come from the germline V gene (reference sequence). CDR3 nucleotides: TGCAGTGCTAGCGACAGGGCGAACACAGATACGCAGTATTTT. Protein product: CSASDRANTDTQYF.

The chain carries TRBV2 and TRBJ2-3, with 12 bases that match TRBD2. The trim removed 4 bases at V and 5 bases at J, leaving 7 bases unmatched. CDR3 length equals 16 residues. Looked up from germline, CDR1 is SNHLY and CDR2 is FYNNEI. In DNA form, the CDR3 reads TGTGCCAGCAGTGGGCTAGCGGGGGGGCTCGTAGATACGCAGTATTTT. This translates into CASSGLAGGLVDTQYF.

At least ten counts were recorded for this clonotype. The chain links TRBV20-1 to TRBJ2-1; 7 nucleotides agree with TRBD1. J lost 3 bases, V lost 2 bases, and 7 bases had no gene match. The germline V gene encodes CDR1 DFQATT and CDR2 SNEGSKA (reference sequence). The CDR3 sequence is 15 residues long. The CDR3 bases are TGCAGTGCTAGACCGCCGGGACAGCTCTACAATGAGCAGTTCTTC. This codes for CSARPPGQLYNEQFF.

V gene TRBV7-9 combines with J gene TRBJ2-3; 8 bases line up with TRBD1. This CDR3 comprises 14 residues. V lost 7 bases to trimming and J lost 2 bases; unmatched junction nucleotides: 5. Germline V gene data show CDR1 as SEHNR and CDR2 as FQNEAQ (reference sequence). For the CDR3, the DNA is TGTGCCAGCAACACAGGGGGACTCACAGATACGCAGTATTTT. Its translation: CASNTGGLTDTQYF.

This clonotype has just a few counts. The chain joins TRBV7-2 to TRBJ2-4, with 7 bases identical to TRBD1. Germline CDR1 reads SGHTA; CDR2 reads FQGNSA. V shed 5 bases and J 4 bases; nucleotides not matched to a gene: 8. CDR3 size: 15 residues. The CDR3 here is CASSQGVTQKNIQYF. CDR3 DNA: TGTGCCAGCAGCCAGGGGGTTACGCAGAAAAACATTCAGTACTTC.

The chain carries TRBV5-1 and TRBJ1-3, with TRBD1 identical over 7 bases. The CDR3 loop spans 18 amino acids. V lost 4 bases and J lost 0; bases outside the gene matches: 13. Germline V gene lookup returns CDR1 SGHRS and CDR2 YFSETQ. Written as DNA, the CDR3 is TGCGCCAGCAGCAGGGACAGAAGATTAGCCCCCTCTGGAAACACCATATATTTT. Its translation: CASSRDRRLAPSGNTIYF. Supplemented by reference TRBV5-1 and TRBJ1-3, the full variable domain reads KAGVTQTPRYLIKTRGQQVTLSCSPISGHRSVSWYQQTPGQGLQFLFEYFSETQRNKGNFPGRFSGRQFSNSRSEMNVSTLELGDSALYLCASSRDRRLAPSGNTIYFGEGSWLTVV.

Many counts were recorded for this clonotype. This CDR3 is CASSLDSGNQETQYF. The CDR3 DNA follows: TGTGCCAGCAGCTTAGATAGTGGCAACCAAGAGACCCAGTACTTC. The chain recombines TRBV11-2 with TRBJ2-5; unclear D gene. The V gene lost 0 bases and the J gene lost 0 bases, with 8 bases spanning the gap. Germline CDR1 reads SGHAT; CDR2 reads FQNNGV. CDR3 size: 15 residues. The full variable domain, with the rest looked up from reference TRBV11-2 and TRBJ2-5, is EAGVAQSPRYKIIEKRQSVAFWCNPISGHATLYWYQQILGQGPKLLIQFQNNGVVDDSQLPKDRFSAERLKGVDSTLKIQPAKLEDSAVYLCASSLDSGNQETQYFGPGTRLLVL.

The DNA for the CDR3 is TGTGCCAGCAGCCAAGATAGGCAGGGGCTTAATGAAAAACTGTTTTTT. Its translation: CASSQDRQGLNEKLFF. This chain joins TRBV4-2 and TRBJ1-4; D is perhaps TRBD1 (6 bases). The germline CDR1 and CDR2 sequences are LGHNA and YNFKEQ. This CDR3 has 16 amino acids. Trimming removed 0 bases from V and 4 bases from J, with 12 bases in between.

The J gene is TRBJ2-7, the V gene TRBV5-1, with TRBD2 as a possible D gene (5 bases). Germline CDR1 and CDR2: SGHRS and YFSETQ. The CDR3 is 15 residues long. Trimming left V 0 bases short and J 0 bases short, with 10 bases between. The chain's CDR3 is CASSLGEGFSYEQYV. The CDR3 region has the DNA TGCGCCAGCAGCTTGGGCGAGGGCTTCTCCTACGAGCAGTACGTC.